The 31 T cell receptor beta chains in this list originate from one sample, sequenced in a study of blood T cell repertoires in COVID-19. Measured with immunoSEQ multiplex PCR; TCRdb has only the in-frame clones, and not every one. The sample has 430,000 or so clones, 80% to 90% seen once. Source material: peripheral blood. These TCRs come from a man aged 18 to 29 with COVID-19, enrolled during active disease.

The chain recombines TRBV7-8 with TRBJ1-4, with TRBD1 matching 7 bases. This CDR3 is 14 amino acids long. V lost 0 bases to trimming and J lost 7 bases; unmatched junction nucleotides: 2. Germline V lookup: CDR1 SGHVS, CDR2 FQNEAQ. CDR3 in DNA: TGTGCCAGCAGCTTAGCAGGGGGCGGTGAAAAACTGTTTTTT. It is translated as CASSLAGGGEKLFF.

The rearrangement uses TRBV24-1 and TRBJ2-3, with D possibly being TRBD2 (6 bases). The germline V gene has CDR1 KGHDR and CDR2 SFDVKD. Trimming cost V 1 base and J 5 bases, with 12 bases left between them. The CDR3 has 15 amino acids. CDR3 in DNA: TGTGCCACCAGTGATTTTGGAGGGGTAGGAGATACGCAGTATTTT. Its protein product is CATSDFGGVGDTQYF.

The DNA of the CDR3 is TGTGCCACCCTGACATTGAACACTGAAGCTTTCTTT. This sequence encodes CATLTLNTEAFF. The chain joins TRBV12-3 or TRBV12-4 to TRBJ1-1, with no clear D. V gave up 10 bases and J gave up 0 bases, with 9 bases separating them. CDR3 length: 12 residues.

The V gene is TRBV11-3, the J gene TRBJ1-1, with D uncertain. This CDR3 region has 13 residues. The V end lost 8 bases, the J end lost 0 bases, and 10 bases lay between the germline ends. The germline V gene encodes CDR1 SGHNT and CDR2 YENEEA. The CDR3 loop is CASGSGMNTEAFF. For the CDR3, the DNA is TGTGCCAGCGGGTCGGGGATGAACACTGAAGCTTTCTTT.

The V call is TRBV4-2, the J call TRBJ1-3; D unresolved. The germline V gene has CDR1 LGHNA and CDR2 YNFKEQ. Trimming took 0 bases from V and 1 from J, leaving 7 bases between them. There are 15 residues in the CDR3. The CDR3 nucleotides read TGTGCCAGCAGCCAAGATCCCTTATCTGGAAACACCATATATTTT. This codes for CASSQDPLSGNTIYF.

Details on this clone: At the DNA level, this CDR3 is encoded by other sequences in the same sample as well. The V call is TRBV2, the J call TRBJ2-7; no firm D call. The CDR3 is 11 residues long. Between the trimmed V and J ends, which lost 4 bases and 3 bases, there was a span of 4 bases. From germline, CDR1 is SNHLY and CDR2 FYNNEI. This CDR3 is CASSVSYEQYF. The CDR3 DNA follows: TGTGCCAGCAGTGTCAGCTACGAGCAGTACTTC.

This clone was detected only a few times. The chain employs TRBV5-4 and TRBJ2-5; TRBD2 aligns across 11 bases. The CDR3 contains 15 residues. Germline V CDR1 and CDR2: SGHNT, YYREEE (reference sequence). With V trimmed by 5 bases and J by 5 bases, 8 bases remained unmatched. CDR3 in amino acids: CASSSNSGRGETQYF. CDR3 nucleotides: TGTGCCAGCAGTTCCAATAGCGGGAGGGGGGAGACCCAGTACTTC.

The chain couples TRBV5-5 to TRBJ2-2, with 9 positions matching TRBD1. The length of the CDR3 is 15 residues. Looked up from germline, CDR1 is SGHKS and CDR2 is YYEKEE (reference sequence). Losses at the gene ends were 4 bases for V and 6 bases for J; bases not matched to a gene: 7. The CDR3 spells CASSHWDREAGELFF. The CDR3 DNA is TGTGCCAGCAGCCACTGGGACAGGGAGGCCGGGGAGCTGTTTTTT. Based on the CDR3 plus reference TRBV5-5 and TRBJ2-2, the full variable domain is DAGVTQSPTHLIKTRGQQVTLRCSPISGHKSVSWYQQVLGQGPQFIFQYYEKEERGRGNFPDRFSARQFPNYSSELNVNALLLGDSALYLCASSHWDREAGELFFGEGSRLTVL.

The genes are TRBV7-9 and TRBJ1-2; D is possibly TRBD1 (6 bases). Germline lookup yields CDR1 SEHNR and CDR2 FQNEAQ (reference sequence). The CDR3 runs 13 residues. V was shortened by 5 bases and J by 2 bases, with 9 bases between the two germline ends. DNA for the CDR3: TGTGCCAGCAGCCGGACAGACAACTATGGCTACACCTTC. Translation: CASSRTDNYGYTF.

The chain has TRBV9 and TRBJ2-7, with 7 bases aligning to TRBD2. V trimming: 4 bases; J trimming: 4 bases; junction bases outside the gene matches: 17. The germline CDR1 and CDR2 sequences are SGDLS and YYNGEE. The CDR3 sequence is 17 residues long. CDR3 sequence (DNA): TGTGCCAGCAGCCCCCGACCTGGACTAGTGGAGAGGTACGAGCAGTACTTC. It yields the protein CASSPRPGLVERYEQYF.

The rearrangement uses TRBV29-1 and TRBJ2-5; D may be TRBD1 or TRBD2 (7 bases each). The V end lost 4 bases, the J end lost 3 bases, and 18 bases lay between the germline ends. CDR1 SQVTM and CDR2 ANQGSEA come from the germline V gene. CDR3 length: 15 amino acids. CDR3 sequence: CSVGDREGRKETQYF. The CDR3, as DNA: TGCAGCGTTGGAGACAGGGAGGGGCGAAAAGAGACCCAGTACTTC. The whole variable domain, remainder taken from reference TRBV29-1 and TRBJ2-5, is SAVISQKPSRDICQRGTSLTIQCQVDSQVTMMFWYRQQPGQSLTLIATANQGSEATYESGFVIDKFPISRPNLTFSTLTVSNMSPEDSSIYLCSVGDREGRKETQYFGPGTRLLVL.

This rearrangement joins TRBV29-1 to TRBJ2-2; TRBD1 matches 8 bases. Trimming took 8 bases from V and 1 from J; bases not matched to a gene: 12. The CDR3 totals 16 residues. Looked up from germline, CDR1 is SQVTM and CDR2 is ANQGSEA. CDR3 protein: CSPKVPRGQNTGELFF. The DNA of the CDR3 is TGCAGCCCCAAAGTCCCCAGGGGGCAGAACACCGGGGAGCTGTTTTTT.

This chain joins TRBV4-1 and TRBJ2-4, with a weak D call TRBD1 (6 bases). CDR3 length: 17 amino acids. Germline assignment: CDR1 MGHRA and CDR2 YSYEKL. With 1 base removed from V and 3 bases from J, the gap between germline ends came to 16 bases. The DNA for the CDR3 is TGCGCCAGCAGCCAAGGAAGGGGGTTATCTCTCAAAAACATTCAGTACTTC. Protein product: CASSQGRGLSLKNIQYF.

The CDR3 protein is CSASRAQGDQETQYF. CDR3 DNA sequence: TGCAGTGCTAGTCGGGCACAGGGGGACCAAGAGACCCAGTACTTC. The rearrangement joins TRBV20-1 to TRBJ2-5; 8 bases are a match to TRBD1. Trimming cost V 3 bases and J 0 bases; bases outside gene matches: 6. The CDR3 loop spans 15 amino acids. Germline-derived CDR1 and CDR2 are DFQATT and SNEGSKA (reference sequence).

This chain links TRBV3-1 (or the pseudogene TRBV3-2) with TRBJ1-2; 8 bases are a match to TRBD1. CDR1 and CDR2 (germline): LGHDT, YNNKEL (reference sequence). The CDR3 spans 15 residues. J lost 2 bases, V lost 4 bases, and 6 bases had no gene match. The CDR3 DNA sequence: TGTGCCAGCAGCCCTCGGACAGGGCCAAACTATGGCTACACCTTC. It encodes CASSPRTGPNYGYTF.

This clone was recorded only once. V gene TRBV19 combines with J gene TRBJ2-2; possibly TRBD1 for D (6 bases). Trimming cost V 6 bases and J 2 bases, with 13 bases left between them. The germline V gene has CDR1 LNHDA and CDR2 SQIVND (reference sequence). The CDR3 has 15 amino acids. The CDR3 loop reads CASRADRTNTGELFF. As DNA, the CDR3 is TGTGCCAGTAGGGCTGACAGGACAAACACCGGGGAGCTGTTTTTT.

The V call is TRBV12-2, the J call TRBJ2-1; the table calls TRBD1, which could not be checked here. TRBV12-2 is an annotated pseudogene. This CDR3 is 20 amino acids long. CDR3 region: CASRFRFTGGVRGSYNEQFF. The CDR3 DNA follows: TGTGCAAGTCGCTTTCGATTTACAGGGGGAGTTAGAGGGTCCTACAATGAGCAGTTCTTC.

This clone was picked up one time. V usage is TRBV19 and J usage is TRBJ1-4; a weak D match, TRBD1 (5 bases). The CDR3 loop spans 18 amino acids. Trimming took 4 bases from V and 6 from J, leaving 24 bases between them. Germline V gene data show CDR1 as LNHDA and CDR2 as SQIVND (reference sequence). DNA for the CDR3: TGTGCCAGTAGTAACTACGGACCGAGAGAGGAGGGGTATGAAAAACTGTTTTTT. This codes for CASSNYGPREEGYEKLFF.

The chain employs TRBV10-3 and TRBJ1-1; no reliable D call. The V and J ends lost 0 bases and 5 bases respectively, with 16 bases between them. The germline gives CDR1 ENHRY, CDR2 SYGVKD. The CDR3 extends over 16 amino acids. The DNA for the CDR3 is TGTGCCATCAGTGAGTCGTGGGGAGGGCAGGTAACTGAAGCTTTCTTT. It specifies CAISESWGGQVTEAFF.

This chain joins TRBV29-1 and TRBJ1-1; 11 bases are a match to TRBD1. The V gene end was trimmed by 7 bases and the J gene end by 0 bases; junction bases not matched to a gene: 7. CDR3 size: 15 residues. Germline CDR1 is SQVTM and CDR2 is ANQGSEA. The CDR3, as DNA: TGCAGCGCGGTTGGGACAGGGGGGATGAACACTGAAGCTTTCTTT. This translates into CSAVGTGGMNTEAFF.

This clone was recorded many times. The chain employs TRBV5-1 and TRBJ1-2, with TRBD1 matching over 8 bases. The CDR3 length is 15 residues. The trim removed 4 bases at V and 4 bases at J, leaving 9 bases unmatched. Germline loops: CDR1 SGHRS, CDR2 YFSETQ. The CDR3 loop reads CASSGTSGGGYGYTF. The CDR3 DNA is TGCGCCAGCAGCGGAACTTCAGGGGGCGGCTATGGCTACACCTTC.

The CDR3 reads CASSFGGSPYEQYF. CDR3 sequence (DNA): TGTGCCAGCAGTTTTGGCGGGTCTCCCTACGAGCAGTACTTC. This chain links TRBV27 with TRBJ2-7, with D tentatively TRBD2 (5 bases). This CDR3 region has 14 residues. Trimming shortened V by 3 bases and J by 2 bases, and 11 bases separated the two germline ends. The germline V gene has CDR1 MNHEY and CDR2 SMNVEV (reference sequence).

The CDR3 region is CASSLNRVGYTF. The CDR3 DNA reads as TGTGCCAGTAGTTTAAACAGGGTTGGCTACACCTTC. This chain links TRBV19 with TRBJ1-2; a weak D match, TRBD1 (6 bases). The length of the CDR3 is 12 residues. Germline V gives CDR1 LNHDA, CDR2 SQIVND (reference sequence). Trimming removed 5 bases from V and 7 bases from J, with 11 bases in between.

The rearrangement uses TRBV3-1 (or the pseudogene TRBV3-2) and TRBJ2-6, with TRBD1 identical over 7 bases. This CDR3 has 18 residues. The V gene end was trimmed by 1 base and the J gene end by 2 bases; junction bases not matched to a gene: 8. Germline V CDR1 and CDR2: LGHDT, YNNKEL (reference sequence). The CDR3 is CASSQGGTALPGANVLTF. The CDR3 DNA follows: TGTGCCAGCAGCCAAGGAGGGACAGCTCTCCCTGGGGCCAACGTCCTGACTTTC.

This sequence joins TRBV5-1 and TRBJ2-2; 11 bases are shared with TRBD2. The CDR3 runs 16 residues. Germline V gene data show CDR1 as SGHRS and CDR2 as YFSETQ. J gave up 6 bases and V 5 bases, and 9 bases lay outside the gene matches. DNA for the CDR3: TGCGCCAGCAGACGTATCGGGACTAGCGGTGCCGGGGAGCTGTTTTTT. Amino acids: CASRRIGTSGAGELFF.

The V and J genes are TRBV2 and TRBJ1-2; maybe TRBD1 (6 bases). Germline V gives CDR1 SNHLY, CDR2 FYNNEI. Trimming shortened V by 6 bases and J by 2 bases, and 13 bases separated the two germline ends. This CDR3 has 14 residues. The CDR3: CASSMTGTNYGYTF. The CDR3 DNA reads TGTGCCAGCAGCATGACAGGTACCAACTATGGCTACACCTTC.

The chain employs TRBV7-2 and TRBJ2-1; the D is unclear. The length of the CDR3 is 13 residues. Trimming removed 3 bases from V and 5 bases from J, with 8 bases in between. Looked up from germline, CDR1 is SGHTA and CDR2 is FQGNSA. CDR3 in DNA: TGTGCCAGCAGCTTTTCCCGGGACAATGAGCAGTTCTTC. This sequence encodes CASSFSRDNEQFF.

This clone was recorded only once. This chain connects TRBV15 to TRBJ2-1, with 7 bases identical to TRBD2. The CDR3 runs to 15 residues. CDR1 is LNHNV, CDR2 YYDKDF, per germline (reference sequence). With 4 bases clipped from V and 3 bases from J, the junction kept 6 bases outside the gene matches. In nucleotides, the CDR3 is TGTGCCACCAGCACCCTAGCGGACCTCTACAATGAGCAGTTCTTC. Translated, it gives CATSTLADLYNEQFF. Variable domain in full (rest from reference TRBV15 and TRBJ2-1): DAMVIQNPRYQVTQFGKPVTLSCSQTLNHNVMYWYQQKSSQAPKLLFHYYDKDFNNEADTPDNFQSRRPNTSFCFLDIRSPGLGDTAMYLCATSTLADLYNEQFFGPGTRLTVL.

The chain uses TRBV3-1 (or the pseudogene TRBV3-2) and TRBJ2-7; TRBD1 might be the D (5 bases). The V end was cut by 1 base, the J end by 1 base, with 5 bases between. CDR3 length: 13 amino acids. The germline CDR1 and CDR2 sequences are LGHDT and YNNKEL (reference sequence). CDR3 bases: TGTGCCAGCAGCCAAGGACAGTCCTACGAGCAGTACTTC. This encodes CASSQGQSYEQYF.

This clone was seen only once. This chain uses TRBV19 with TRBJ2-1; 7 positions agree with TRBD1. CDR3 length equals 15 residues. V was clipped by 3 bases and J by 6 bases; unmatched bases: 8. Per germline, CDR1 LNHDA and CDR2 SQIVND (reference sequence). CDR3 loop: CASSIFGQASNEQFF. The CDR3 DNA sequence: TGTGCCAGTAGTATTTTTGGACAGGCGTCCAATGAGCAGTTCTTC.

The V gene is TRBV7-6, the J gene TRBJ2-7; maybe TRBD2 (6 bases). Trimming stripped 1 base from V and 3 bases from J, with 10 bases between. The CDR3 extends over 14 amino acids. Germline CDR1 and CDR2: SGHVS and FNYEAQ. CDR3: CASSLEVGGYEQYF. The CDR3 bases are TGTGCCAGCAGCTTAGAGGTGGGGGGCTACGAGCAGTACTTC.